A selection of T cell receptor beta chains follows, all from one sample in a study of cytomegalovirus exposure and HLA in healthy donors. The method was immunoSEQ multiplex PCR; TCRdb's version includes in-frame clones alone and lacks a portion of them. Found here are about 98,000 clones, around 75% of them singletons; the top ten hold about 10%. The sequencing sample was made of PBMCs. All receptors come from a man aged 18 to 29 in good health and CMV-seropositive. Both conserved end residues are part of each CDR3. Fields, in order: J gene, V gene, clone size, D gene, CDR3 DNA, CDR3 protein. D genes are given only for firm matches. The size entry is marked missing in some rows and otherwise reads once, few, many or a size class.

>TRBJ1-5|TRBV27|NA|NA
TGTGCCAGCAGTGAGGGTCTCGGGCAGCCCCAGCATTTT
CASSEGLGQPQHF
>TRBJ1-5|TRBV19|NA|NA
TGTGCCAGTAACCCCACAGGGCTCAATCAGCCCCAGCATTTT
CASNPTGLNQPQHF
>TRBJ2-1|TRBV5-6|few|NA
TGTGCCAGCAGCTCAGGGGTCGTGTATGAGCAGTTCTTC
CASSSGVVYEQFF
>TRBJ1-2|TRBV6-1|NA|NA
TGTGCCAGCAGTGATTTCTATAGCACGACTAACTATGGCTACACCTTC
CASSDFYSTTNYGYTF
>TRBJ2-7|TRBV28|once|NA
TGTGCCAGCAGTTTAGCTAGCTACGAGCAGTACTTC
CASSLASYEQYF
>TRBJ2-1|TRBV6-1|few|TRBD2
TGTGCCAGCACCCCGCGGGGGATCTCCTACAATGAGCAGTTCTTC
CASTPRGISYNEQFF
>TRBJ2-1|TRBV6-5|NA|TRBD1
TGTGCCAGCAGCGGACAGGCCGACAATGAGCAGTTCTTC
CASSGQADNEQFF
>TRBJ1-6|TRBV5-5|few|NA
TGTGCCAGCAGCTTGGCCGGACAGTCCTTGGGGCCCCTCCACTTT
CASSLAGQSLGPLHF
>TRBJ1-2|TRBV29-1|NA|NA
TGCACCGCACGACAGGACAACTATGGCTACACCTTC
CTARQDNYGYTF
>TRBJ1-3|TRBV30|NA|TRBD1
TGTGCCTGGAGTCCCTCCGGGACAGGGTGGCTAATCTCTGGAAACACCATATATTTT
CAWSPSGTGWLISGNTIYF
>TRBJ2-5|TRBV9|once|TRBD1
TGTGCCAGCAGCTTAGGACAGGGGGGAGAGACCCAGTACTTC
CASSLGQGGETQYF
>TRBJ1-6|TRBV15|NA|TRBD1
TGTGCCACCAGCAGAGAAGGGGGACAGATAAATTCACCCCTCCACTTT
CATSREGGQINSPLHF
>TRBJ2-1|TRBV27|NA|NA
TGTGCCAGCAGTACCCGACAGGGGAGGGCCCACAATGAGCAGTTCTTC
CASSTRQGRAHNEQFF
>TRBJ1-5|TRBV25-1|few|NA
TGTGCCAGCAGTGGAACAGGGAGCAATCAGCCCCAGCATTTT
CASSGTGSNQPQHF
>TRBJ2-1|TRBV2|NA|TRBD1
TGTGCCAGCAGGGGACAGGGGGGGTTCTTC
CASRGQGGFF
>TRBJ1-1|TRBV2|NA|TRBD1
TGTGCCAGCAGCCGGGACAGCCGGGGGAACACTGAAGCTTTCTTT
CASSRDSRGNTEAFF
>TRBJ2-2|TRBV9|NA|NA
TGTGCCAGCAGCGTGGGGGGTGCCGTGACCGGGGAGCTGTTTTTT
CASSVGGAVTGELFF
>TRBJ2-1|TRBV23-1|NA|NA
TGCGCCAGCAGTCACTCCGGGACTCCCTATGAGTTCTTC
CASSHSGTPYEFF
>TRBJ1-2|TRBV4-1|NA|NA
TGCGCCAGCAGCCAAGACTCCCCACTGGACTATGGCTACACCTTC
CASSQDSPLDYGYTF
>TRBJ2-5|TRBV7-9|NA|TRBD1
TGTGCCAGCAGCCAGTCATACAGGGGATGGAAGGAGACCCAGTACTTC
CASSQSYRGWKETQYF
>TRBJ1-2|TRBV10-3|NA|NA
TGTGCCATCAGTGGGGTGGGCAGCCCTGGATATGGCTACACCTTC
CAISGVGSPGYGYTF
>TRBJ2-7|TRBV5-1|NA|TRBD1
TGCGCCAGCAGCCCCCTGGGACAGGACTCCTACGAGCAGTACTTC
CASSPLGQDSYEQYF